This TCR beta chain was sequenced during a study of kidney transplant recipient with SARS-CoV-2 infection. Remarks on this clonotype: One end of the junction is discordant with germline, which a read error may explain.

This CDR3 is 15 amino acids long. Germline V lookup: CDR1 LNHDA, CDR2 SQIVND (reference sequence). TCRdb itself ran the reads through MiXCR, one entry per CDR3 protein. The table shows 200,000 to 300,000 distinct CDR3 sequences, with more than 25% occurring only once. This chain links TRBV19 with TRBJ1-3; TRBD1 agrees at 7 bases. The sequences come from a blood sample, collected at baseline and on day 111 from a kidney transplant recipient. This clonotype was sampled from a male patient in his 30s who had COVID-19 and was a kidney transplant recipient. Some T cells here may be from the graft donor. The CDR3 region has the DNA TGTGCCAGTAGTATTGGACAGGACCAAGGAAACACCACATATTTT. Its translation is CASSIGQDQGNTTYF. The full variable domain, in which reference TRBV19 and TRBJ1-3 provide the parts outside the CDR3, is DGGITQSPKYLFRKEGQNVTLSCEQNLNHDAMYWYRQDPGQGLRLIYYSQIVNDFQKGDIAEGYSVSREKKESFPLTVTSAQKNPTAFYLCASSIGQDQGNTTYFGEGSWLTVV.